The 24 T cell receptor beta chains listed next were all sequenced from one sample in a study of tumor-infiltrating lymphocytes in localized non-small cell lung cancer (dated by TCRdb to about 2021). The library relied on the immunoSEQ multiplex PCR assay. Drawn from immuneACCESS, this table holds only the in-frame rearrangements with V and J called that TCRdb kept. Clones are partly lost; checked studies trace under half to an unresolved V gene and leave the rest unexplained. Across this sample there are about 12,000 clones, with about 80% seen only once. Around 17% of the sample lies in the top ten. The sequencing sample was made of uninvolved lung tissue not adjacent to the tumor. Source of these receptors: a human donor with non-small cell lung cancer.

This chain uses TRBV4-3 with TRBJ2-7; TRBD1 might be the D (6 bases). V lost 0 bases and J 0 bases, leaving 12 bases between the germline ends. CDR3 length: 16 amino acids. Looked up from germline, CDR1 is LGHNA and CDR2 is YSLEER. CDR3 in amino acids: CASSQDIGQLSYEQYF. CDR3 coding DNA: TGCGCCAGCAGCCAAGATATCGGACAGCTCTCCTACGAGCAGTACTTC.

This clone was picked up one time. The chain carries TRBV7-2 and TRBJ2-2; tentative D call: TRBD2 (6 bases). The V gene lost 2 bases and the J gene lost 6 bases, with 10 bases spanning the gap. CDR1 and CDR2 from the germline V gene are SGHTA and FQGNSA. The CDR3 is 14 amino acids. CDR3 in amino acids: CASSLSGEAGELFF. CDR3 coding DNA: TGTGCCAGCAGCTTAAGTGGGGAGGCCGGGGAGCTGTTTTTT.

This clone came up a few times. CDR3: CASSFRTGGTDTQYF. The CDR3 DNA reads as TGTGCCAGCAGCTTTAGGACAGGGGGCACAGATACGCAGTATTTT. The chain has TRBV7-2 and TRBJ2-3, with 9 bases lining up with TRBD1. CDR3 length equals 15 residues. Trimming cost V 3 bases and J 1 base; bases outside gene matches: 2. Germline V CDR1 and CDR2: SGHTA, FQGNSA.

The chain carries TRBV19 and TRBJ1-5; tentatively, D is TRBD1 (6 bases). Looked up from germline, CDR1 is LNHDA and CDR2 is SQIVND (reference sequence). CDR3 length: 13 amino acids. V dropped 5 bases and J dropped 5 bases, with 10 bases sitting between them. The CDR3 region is CASSHRDHQPQHF. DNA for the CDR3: TGTGCCAGTAGTCACAGGGATCATCAGCCCCAGCATTTT.

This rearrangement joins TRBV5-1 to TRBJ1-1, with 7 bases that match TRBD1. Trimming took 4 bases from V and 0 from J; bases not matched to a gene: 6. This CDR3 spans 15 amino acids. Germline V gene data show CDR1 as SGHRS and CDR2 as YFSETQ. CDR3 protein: CASSPRQGLNTEAFF. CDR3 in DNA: TGCGCCAGCAGCCCCCGACAGGGATTGAACACTGAAGCTTTCTTT.

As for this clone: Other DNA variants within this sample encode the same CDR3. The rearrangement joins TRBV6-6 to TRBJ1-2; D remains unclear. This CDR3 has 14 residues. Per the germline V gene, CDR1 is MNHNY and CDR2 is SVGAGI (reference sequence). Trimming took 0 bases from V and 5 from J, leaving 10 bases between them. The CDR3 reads CASSYSESNYGYTF. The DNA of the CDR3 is TGTGCCAGCAGTTACTCAGAGAGCAATTATGGCTACACCTTC.

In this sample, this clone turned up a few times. The CDR3 coding sequence is TGTGCCAGCAGCTTGGTGGACAGCCATGGCTACACCTTC. As protein: CASSLVDSHGYTF. The chain has TRBV5-8 and TRBJ1-2; possibly TRBD1 for D (6 bases). This CDR3 comprises 13 residues. Germline lookup yields CDR1 SGHTS and CDR2 YDEGEE. V gave up 0 bases and J gave up 6 bases, with 9 bases separating them.

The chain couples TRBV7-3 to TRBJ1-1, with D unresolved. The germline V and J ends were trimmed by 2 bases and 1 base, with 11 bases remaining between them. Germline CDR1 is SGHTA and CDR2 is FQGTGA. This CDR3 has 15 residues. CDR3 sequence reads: CASSLRGSGNTEAFF. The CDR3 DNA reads TGTGCCAGCAGCTTACGCGGTTCTGGGAACACTGAAGCTTTCTTT.

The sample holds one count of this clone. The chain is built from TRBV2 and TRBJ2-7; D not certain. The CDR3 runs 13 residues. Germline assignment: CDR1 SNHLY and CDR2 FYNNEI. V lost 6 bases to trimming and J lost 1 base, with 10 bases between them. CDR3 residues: CASSTALSYEQYF. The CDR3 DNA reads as TGTGCCAGCAGCACAGCCCTTTCCTACGAGCAGTACTTC.

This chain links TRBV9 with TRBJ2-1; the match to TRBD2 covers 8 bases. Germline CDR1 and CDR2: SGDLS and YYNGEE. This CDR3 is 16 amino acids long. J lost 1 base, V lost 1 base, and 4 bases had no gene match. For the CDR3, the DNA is TGTGCCAGCAGCGTAACAGCGGGAGCTTCCTACAATGAGCAGTTCTTC. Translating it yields CASSVTAGASYNEQFF. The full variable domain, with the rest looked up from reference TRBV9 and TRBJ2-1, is DSGVTQTPKHLITATGQRVTLRCSPRSGDLSVYWYQQSLDQGLQFLIQYYNGEERAKGNILERFSAQQFPDLHSELNLSSLELGDSALYFCASSVTAGASYNEQFFGPGTRLTVL.

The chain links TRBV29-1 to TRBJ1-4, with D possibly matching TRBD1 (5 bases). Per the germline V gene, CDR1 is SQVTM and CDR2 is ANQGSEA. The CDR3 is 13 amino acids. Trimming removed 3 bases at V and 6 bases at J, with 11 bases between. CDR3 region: CSVEAGADEKLFF. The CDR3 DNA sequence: TGCAGCGTTGAGGCCGGGGCAGATGAAAAACTGTTTTTT.

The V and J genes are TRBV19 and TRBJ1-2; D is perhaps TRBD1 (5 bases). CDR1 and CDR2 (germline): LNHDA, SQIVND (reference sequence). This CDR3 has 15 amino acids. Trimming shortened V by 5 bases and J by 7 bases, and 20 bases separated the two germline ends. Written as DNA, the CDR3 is TGTGCCAGTAGTCCCTGGGACCGAGGACCACTTGGCTACACCTTC. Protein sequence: CASSPWDRGPLGYTF.

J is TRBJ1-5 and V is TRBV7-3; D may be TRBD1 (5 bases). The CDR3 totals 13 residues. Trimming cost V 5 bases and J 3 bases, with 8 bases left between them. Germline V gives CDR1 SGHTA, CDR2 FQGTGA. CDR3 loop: CASSPGANQPQHF. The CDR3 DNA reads TGTGCCAGCAGCCCTGGGGCCAATCAGCCCCAGCATTTT.

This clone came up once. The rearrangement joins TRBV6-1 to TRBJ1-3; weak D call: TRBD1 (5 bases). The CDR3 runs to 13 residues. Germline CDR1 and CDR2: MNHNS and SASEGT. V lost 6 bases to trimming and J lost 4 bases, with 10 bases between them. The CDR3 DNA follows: TGTGCCAGCAGAACAGGCCAAGGAAACACCATATATTTT. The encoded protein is CASRTGQGNTIYF.

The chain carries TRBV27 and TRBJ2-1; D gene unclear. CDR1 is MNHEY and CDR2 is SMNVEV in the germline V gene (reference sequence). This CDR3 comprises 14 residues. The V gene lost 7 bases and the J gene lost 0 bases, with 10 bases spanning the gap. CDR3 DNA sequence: TGTGCCAGCACCCCTACCAGCTCCTACAATGAGCAGTTCTTC. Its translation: CASTPTSSYNEQFF.

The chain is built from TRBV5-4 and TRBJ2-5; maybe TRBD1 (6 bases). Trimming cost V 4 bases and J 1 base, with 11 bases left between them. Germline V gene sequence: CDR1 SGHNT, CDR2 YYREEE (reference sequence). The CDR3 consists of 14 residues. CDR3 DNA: TGTGCCAGCAGCGTACAGGGCCCCCAAGAGACCCAGTACTTC. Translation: CASSVQGPQETQYF.

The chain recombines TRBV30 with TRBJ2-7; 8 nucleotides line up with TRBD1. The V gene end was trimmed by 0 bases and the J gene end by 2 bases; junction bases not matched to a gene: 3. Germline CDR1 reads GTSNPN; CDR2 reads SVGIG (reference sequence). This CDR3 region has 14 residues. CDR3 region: CAWSVGQVTYEQYF. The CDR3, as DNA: TGTGCCTGGAGTGTGGGACAGGTGACCTACGAGCAGTACTTC. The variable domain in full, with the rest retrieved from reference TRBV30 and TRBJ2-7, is SQTIHQWPATLVQPVGSPLSLECTVEGTSNPNLYWYRQAAGRGLQLLFYSVGIGQISSEVPQNLSASRPQDRQFILSSKKLLLSDSGFYLCAWSVGQVTYEQYFGPGTRLTVT.

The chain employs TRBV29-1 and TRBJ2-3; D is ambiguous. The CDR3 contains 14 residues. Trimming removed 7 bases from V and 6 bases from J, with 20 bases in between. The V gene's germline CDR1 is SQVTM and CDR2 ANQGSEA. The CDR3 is CSGTRASLSDTQYF. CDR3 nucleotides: TGCAGCGGAACCCGGGCCAGTCTTTCGGATACGCAGTATTTT.

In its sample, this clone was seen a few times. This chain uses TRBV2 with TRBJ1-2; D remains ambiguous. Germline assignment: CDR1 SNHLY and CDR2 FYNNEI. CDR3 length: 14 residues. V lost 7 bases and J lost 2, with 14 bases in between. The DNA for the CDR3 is TGTGCCAGCAACGACCAGAGGGTGAACTATGGCTACACCTTC. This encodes CASNDQRVNYGYTF.

In DNA form, the CDR3 reads TGTGCCAGCAGCCGGAAGAACACCGGGGAGCTGTTTTTT. Its translation is CASSRKNTGELFF. V usage is TRBV5-8 and J usage is TRBJ2-2; D unclear. Germline CDR1 and CDR2: SGHTS and YDEGEE. Trimming removed 4 bases from V and 1 base from J, with 5 bases in between. The CDR3 loop spans 13 amino acids. Together with reference TRBV5-8 and TRBJ2-2, the CDR3 gives the full variable domain: EAGVTQSPTHLIKTRGQQATLRCSPISGHTSVYWYQQALGLGLQFLLWYDEGEERNRGNFPPRFSGRQFPNYSSELNVNALELEDSALYLCASSRKNTGELFFGEGSRLTVL.

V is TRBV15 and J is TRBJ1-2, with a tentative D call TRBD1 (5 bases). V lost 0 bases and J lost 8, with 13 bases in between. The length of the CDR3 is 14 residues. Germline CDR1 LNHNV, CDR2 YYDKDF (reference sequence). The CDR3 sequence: CATSRDPAGSGYTF. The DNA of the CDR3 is TGTGCCACCAGCAGAGATCCGGCAGGGAGCGGCTACACCTTC. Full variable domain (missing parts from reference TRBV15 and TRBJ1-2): DAMVIQNPRYQVTQFGKPVTLSCSQTLNHNVMYWYQQKSSQAPKLLFHYYDKDFNNEADTPDNFQSRRPNTSFCFLDIRSPGLGDTAMYLCATSRDPAGSGYTFGSGTRLTVV.

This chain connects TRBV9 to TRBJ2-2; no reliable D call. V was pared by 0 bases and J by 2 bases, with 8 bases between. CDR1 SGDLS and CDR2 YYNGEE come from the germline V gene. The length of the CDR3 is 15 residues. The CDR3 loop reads CASSVAGLNTGELFF. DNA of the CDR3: TGTGCCAGCAGCGTAGCGGGCCTCAACACCGGGGAGCTGTTTTTT.

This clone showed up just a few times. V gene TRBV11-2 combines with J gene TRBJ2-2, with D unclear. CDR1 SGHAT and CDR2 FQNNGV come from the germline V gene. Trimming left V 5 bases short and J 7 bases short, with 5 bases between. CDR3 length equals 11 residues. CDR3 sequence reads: CASSPVGELFF. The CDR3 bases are TGTGCCAGCAGCCCCGTCGGGGAGCTGTTTTTT.

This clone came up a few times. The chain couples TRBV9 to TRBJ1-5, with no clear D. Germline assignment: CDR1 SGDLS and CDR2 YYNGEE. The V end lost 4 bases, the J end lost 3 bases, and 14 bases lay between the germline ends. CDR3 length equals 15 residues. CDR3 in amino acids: CASSPGPEPNQPQHF. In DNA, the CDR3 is TGTGCCAGCAGCCCTGGTCCAGAACCCAATCAGCCCCAGCATTTT. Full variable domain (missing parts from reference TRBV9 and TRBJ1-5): DSGVTQTPKHLITATGQRVTLRCSPRSGDLSVYWYQQSLDQGLQFLIQYYNGEERAKGNILERFSAQQFPDLHSELNLSSLELGDSALYFCASSPGPEPNQPQHFGDGTRLSIL.